The clone carrying this T cell receptor beta chain was observed a handful of times. These data are taken from a study of T-cell memory formation after mild COVID-19. Each CDR3 protein is one row after TCRdb ran MiXCR on the 5' RACE reads. The table shows about 110,000 distinct CDR3 sequences, with under 15% occurring only once. The CDR3 is 13 residues long. The V gene's germline CDR1 is SEHNR and CDR2 FQNEAQ (reference sequence). Deletions cut 3 bases from V and 1 base from J, with 4 bases between. The sequence was collected from an adult woman who had mild COVID-19 (a few samples of this study predate the infection). Cell type and time point are not known. The sample comprised PBMCs or a T cell subset sorted from them (not recorded which). This chain links TRBV7-9 with TRBJ1-5, with D unresolved. The DNA for the CDR3 is TGTGCCAGCAGCTTGTGGAGCAATCAGCCCCAGCATTTT. This sequence encodes CASSLWSNQPQHF.